These T cell receptor beta chains were read from a single sample in a study of PD-1 blockade in classical Hodgkin lymphoma. TCRdb's copy holds only in-frame clones and misses some; the assay was immunoSEQ multiplex PCR. There are more than 2,000 clones in the sample; about 61% occur only once, and roughly a third lies in the top ten. Source: peripheral blood mononuclear cells (PBMCs), taken at baseline. These receptors were taken from a human donor with classical Hodgkin lymphoma. Each CDR3 is given with its conserved first and last residue. The order of the fields is clone size, J gene, V gene, D gene, CDR3 DNA, CDR3 protein. D genes are given only for firm matches. For some rows the clone size is stated as once, few or many, or as a class when expanded; others skip it.

>NA|TRBJ2-2|TRBV27|TRBD2
TGTGCCAGCAGTCCTACACTACTAGCGGGGGGCTGGAACACCGGGGAGCTGTTTTTT
CASSPTLLAGGWNTGELFF
>few|TRBJ2-3|TRBV10-3|NA
TGTGCCATCAGTGAGCGGCAGCCTCGCACAGATACGCAGTATTTT
CAISERQPRTDTQYF
>medium-sized|TRBJ1-2|TRBV6-5|NA
TGTGCCAGCAAGTTCGGGTCTAACTATGGCTACACCTTC
CASKFGSNYGYTF
>NA|TRBJ1-1|TRBV21-1|NA
TGTGCCAGCAGCAAACTAAGGGCCGTGAACACTGAAGCTTTCTTT
CASSKLRAVNTEAFF
>NA|TRBJ2-3|TRBV7-9|TRBD1
TGTGCCAGCAGCTCCGACAGGGTGACAACAGATACGCAGTATTTT
CASSSDRVTTDTQYF
>NA|TRBJ2-5|TRBV6-5|NA
TGTGCCAGCAGCCTTCGGACAGACCCTACGTCCCAGTACTTC
CASSLRTDPTSQYF
>NA|TRBJ1-6|TRBV5-1|NA
TGCGCCAGCCCGACAGATAATTCACCCCTCCACTTT
CASPTDNSPLHF
>few|TRBJ2-3|TRBV27|TRBD2
TGTGCCAGCAGTGCTGGGGGGGGTCCTTCTAGCACAGATACGCAGTATTTT
CASSAGGGPSSTDTQYF
>few|TRBJ1-4|TRBV28|NA
TGTGCCAGCAGCTTGGGGGCGGCCGGGAATGAAAAACTGTTTTTT
CASSLGAAGNEKLFF
>NA|TRBJ2-3|TRBV13|NA
TGTGCCAGCAGCTTAATTAGGGGCAGGGCGTCAGATACGCAGTATTTT
CASSLIRGRASDTQYF
>NA|TRBJ1-1|TRBV6-1|TRBD1
TGTGCCAGCAGTGATCGACAGGGGGTTATGGCTTTCTTT
CASSDRQGVMAFF
>NA|TRBJ1-3|TRBV4-1|NA
TGCGCCAGCAGCCAAGAGGTGAACACCATATATTTT
CASSQEVNTIYF
>NA|TRBJ1-2|TRBV7-8|NA
TGTGCCAGCAGCCCGCTGGGGGGCAGCTATGGCTACACCTTC
CASSPLGGSYGYTF
>medium-sized|TRBJ2-5|TRBV7-9|NA
TGTGCCAGCAGCTTAGAAAGGACTATTCAAGAGACCCAGTACTTC
CASSLERTIQETQYF
>NA|TRBJ1-5|TRBV4-2|NA
TGTGCCAGCAGCCAAGTTATGATCACAGCTAGCAATCAGCCCCAGCATTTT
CASSQVMITASNQPQHF
>NA|TRBJ1-6|TRBV5-1|NA
TGCGCCAGCAGCTTGGGACAGGACACAACACCCCTCCACTTT
CASSLGQDTTPLHF
>NA|TRBJ1-1|TRBV5-5|NA
TGTGCCAGCAGCCTAGAACTGATGGCTGAAGCTTTCTTT
CASSLELMAEAFF
>NA|TRBJ1-2|TRBV29-1|TRBD1
TGCAGCGTCCCCGAGGGACAGGGGCCCTATGGCTACACCTTC
CSVPEGQGPYGYTF
>once|TRBJ1-2|TRBV4-2|TRBD1
TGTGCCAGCAGCCACGTTAGGGGACAGGAGAACTATGGCTACACCTTC
CASSHVRGQENYGYTF
>few|TRBJ1-5|TRBV19|NA
TGTGCCAGTAGCCTACAGGATCAGCCCCAGCATTTT
CASSLQDQPQHF
>NA|TRBJ2-7|TRBV28|NA
TGTGCCAGCAGTTTACAGGTCTCCTACGAGCAGTACTTC
CASSLQVSYEQYF
>NA|TRBJ2-3|TRBV7-6|TRBD2
TGTGCCAGCAGCCGCTGGACTAGCGGGGGGACAGATACGCAGTATTTT
CASSRWTSGGTDTQYF
>NA|TRBJ1-2|TRBV30|NA
TGTGCCTGGAGGGGGGGTTCGCGCTATGGCTACACCTTC
CAWRGGSRYGYTF
>NA|TRBJ1-1|TRBV5-1|NA
TGCGCCAGCAGCTCTACAGCGAACACTGAAGCTTTCTTT
CASSSTANTEAFF
>NA|TRBJ2-4|TRBV5-5|NA
TGTGCCAGCAGCCTCCGGGGAGGGGGGCTCGACGTAGCCAAAAACATTCAGTACTTC
CASSLRGGGLDVAKNIQYF
>NA|TRBJ1-5|TRBV5-1|NA
TGCGCCAGCAGCAGGTACTTCTCCCAATCAGCCCCAGCATTT
CASSRYFSQSAPAF